Here is one TCR beta chain with its context. One junction end does not reproduce the germline sequence, and a read error may be involved. This entry comes from a study of blood T cell repertoires in COVID-19. Study-wide context: COVID-19 samples from acute and convalescent phases originated in the United States, Italy and Spain. The cDNA or gDNA used as material had been derived from T cells, B-cell-depleted T cells, or PBMCs.

The germline V gene encodes CDR1 DFQATT and CDR2 SNEGSKA (reference sequence). The CDR3 contains 11 residues. Data came from immunoSEQ multiplex PCR; TCRdb stores just in-frame clones and leaves some out. This sample has 43,000 or so clones, with around 87% found just once. Sequencing input: peripheral blood. The chain uses TRBV20-1 and TRBJ1-2; 7 nucleotides match TRBD1. The sequence was obtained from a woman over 75 with active COVID-19. In DNA form, the CDR3 reads TGCAGTGCTAGATACCCGGGACAGCTTTTCTTC. Its protein is CSARYPGQLFF.